The clone carrying this T cell receptor beta chain was seen many times. The antigen is unknown. This sample was taken from a study of post-analysis software for immune sequencing data. General study results and limits: Higher frequency in patients than in controls was seen for roughly five TRBV segments, with TRBV5-6, TRBV5-1 and TRBV20-1 among them. Batch-mates among the samples co-clustered strongly by F measure.

Presence of unique molecular identifiers characterized the TCR beta cDNA libraries. With about 0.95 to 10 million T cells as the source, 450,000 to 600,000 cDNA molecules resulted. TCRdb re-called the PCR reads through MiXCR, storing one row per CDR3 protein. Among some 240,000 distinct CDR3 sequences listed, 35% to 40% were seen once. V lost 0 bases, J lost 3 bases, and 15 bases lay in between. Germline V gene lookup returns CDR1 DFQATT and CDR2 SNEGSKA (reference sequence). The CDR3 runs 16 residues. The chain recombines TRBV20-1 with TRBJ2-1; D might be TRBD2 (6 bases). The specimen sequenced was blood. The clonotype comes from a girl aged 5-17 years with multiple sclerosis. CDR3: CSARDLADLNYNEQFF. The CDR3 coding sequence is TGCAGTGCTAGAGATTTAGCGGACCTAAACTACAATGAGCAGTTCTTC.